These 7 T cell receptor beta chains were all obtained from the same sample, sequenced in a study of response to subunit inactivated influenza vaccine. TCRdb ran MiXCR on the RT-PCR reads and lists one entry per CDR3 protein. The data contain hundreds of thousands of distinct CDR3 sequences, about 25% of them singletons. Source: CD4+ T cells sorted from PBMCs, taken about 5 days after vaccination. These receptors all come from a man aged 50-60 years who received an inactivated influenza vaccine.

This rearrangement joins TRBV7-6 to TRBJ2-5; no clear D gene. V shed 3 bases and J shed 3 bases, with 8 bases lying between them. The V gene's germline CDR1 is SGHVS and CDR2 FNYEAQ. This CDR3 contains 13 residues. CDR3 region: CASSFFVEETQYF. The CDR3 DNA is TGTGCCAGCAGCTTTTTTGTAGAAGAGACCCAGTACTTC. Full variable domain (rest looked up from reference TRBV7-6 and TRBJ2-5): GAGVSQSPRYKVTKRGQDVALRCDPISGHVSLYWYRQALGQGPEFLTYFNYEAQQDKSGLPNDRFSAERPEGSISTLTIQRTEQRDSAMYRCASSFFVEETQYFGPGTRLLVL.

There are a few counts of this clonotype. The chain employs TRBV6-1 and TRBJ1-5; the match to TRBD1 covers 7 bases. The CDR3 has 16 residues. V was clipped by 7 bases and J by 6 bases; unmatched bases: 15. The germline gives CDR1 MNHNS, CDR2 SASEGT. CDR3 residues: CASIPMRDSGSQPQHF. CDR3 bases: TGTGCCAGCATCCCTATGCGGGACAGCGGAAGTCAGCCCCAGCATTTT.

This rearrangement joins TRBV11-2 to TRBJ2-7; 7 bases line up with TRBD1. Germline CDR1 reads SGHAT; CDR2 reads FQNNGV. This CDR3 is 13 amino acids long. V was clipped by 0 bases and J by 6 bases; unmatched bases: 2. As DNA, the CDR3 is TGTGCCAGCAGCTTAGAGAGACAGGGCGAGCAGTACTTC. Encoded protein: CASSLERQGEQYF. The variable domain in full, with the rest retrieved from reference TRBV11-2 and TRBJ2-7, is EAGVAQSPRYKIIEKRQSVAFWCNPISGHATLYWYQQILGQGPKLLIQFQNNGVVDDSQLPKDRFSAERLKGVDSTLKIQPAKLEDSAVYLCASSLERQGEQYFGPGTRLTVT.

The CDR3 loop reads CASSEGPGTFYEQYF. The DNA for the CDR3 is TGTGCCAGCAGTGAAGGTCCCGGGACTTTCTACGAGCAGTACTTC. The chain has TRBV6-1 and TRBJ2-7; D is possibly TRBD2 (6 bases). This CDR3 has 15 amino acids. Trimming removed 1 base from V and 3 bases from J, with 13 bases in between. Germline assignment: CDR1 MNHNS and CDR2 SASEGT.

This clonotype was counted only a few times. V is TRBV4-2 and J is TRBJ2-7; 10 nucleotides match TRBD1. CDR3 length: 16 amino acids. J was trimmed by 5 bases and V by 4 bases; bases with no gene match: 11. Germline assignment: CDR1 LGHNA and CDR2 YNFKEQ. CDR3 nucleotide sequence: TGTGCCAGCAGCCCGGGGACAGGGGTACTCTCGGACGAGCAGTACTTC. Its protein is CASSPGTGVLSDEQYF.

CDR3 in amino acids: CASSLQFTATYGYTF. The CDR3 bases are TGTGCCAGCAGCTTACAGTTCACCGCCACCTATGGCTACACCTTC. The chain links TRBV7-2 to TRBJ1-2; D remains unclear. This CDR3 spans 15 amino acids. The V gene lost 2 bases and the J gene lost 4 bases, with 14 bases spanning the gap. CDR1 SGHTA and CDR2 FQGNSA come from the germline V gene.

Remarks on this clonotype: One junction end does not reproduce the germline sequence, and a read error may be involved. The chain links TRBV5-1 to TRBJ2-3, with TRBD1 identical over 7 bases. CDR3 length: 13 amino acids. Per germline, CDR1 SGHRS and CDR2 YFSETQ. The CDR3 region has the DNA TGTGCCAGCAGCGAAGGGGGCACAGATACGCAGTACTTT. This translates into CASSEGGTDTQYF.